This T cell receptor (beta chain) was identified in a study of cytomegalovirus exposure and HLA in healthy donors. Study-wide context: A prior study identified 120 million or so unique TCR beta sequences from some 200 million T cells.

The PCR was carried out with 60 Vbeta primers and 13 Jbeta primers. Sequencing was performed with immunoSEQ multiplex PCR; in TCRdb, only in-frame clones are kept and a portion is missing. The sample lists about 130,000 clones, approximately 81% occurring once. At the time of sampling, donors were nominally healthy, though unrecorded immune exposures were likely. The study, taken as a whole, reports: A later analysis linked a missense DCLRE1C variant to TCR beta V- and J-gene trimming. It was in a later analysis that TCR association rates were seen to vary by HLA locus, highest for DRB1 and lowest for HLA-C.

The CDR3 runs 16 residues. CDR1 LNHDA and CDR2 SQIVND come from the germline V gene (reference sequence). The V end lost 5 bases, the J end lost 3 bases, and 19 bases lay between the germline ends. Concerning this clone itself: Its matching antigen is unknown.

The specimen was PBMCs. This chain uses TRBV19 with TRBJ1-1, with D possibly matching TRBD1 (6 bases). The receptor was isolated from a young man in good health and CMV-seropositive. CDR3 bases: TGTGCCAGTAGTCAAAACTCCAGGGGAATGGACACTGAAGCTTTCTTT. It yields the protein CASSQNSRGMDTEAFF.